Following are 16 T cell receptor beta chains from one sample sequenced in a study of T cells in Graves' hyperthyroidism and ophthalmopathy. The CDR3 regions of TCR beta were amplified from RNA transcripts. TCR CDR3 regions were first amplified by RT-PCR with HTBI primers. TCRdb fed the multiplex PCR reads into MiXCR, producing one record per CDR3 protein. This sample yields 360,000 or so distinct CDR3 sequences, of which about a sixth are seen a single time; about 16% belongs to the top ten. Input material: blood. Receptor source: a woman between 40 and 50 years old with Graves' ophthalmopathy.

This clonotype was seen many times. CDR3 amino acids: CASSLIWGKNEQYF. Here the CDR3 DNA reads TGTGCCAGCAGCTTAATATGGGGTAAGAACGAGCAGTACTTC. The rearrangement joins TRBV7-2 to TRBJ2-7; no clear D gene. This CDR3 is built from 14 residues. The germline gives CDR1 SGHTA, CDR2 FQGNSA. The V end lost 2 bases, the J end lost 5 bases, and 13 bases lay between the germline ends.

This clonotype was recorded at least ten times. The rearrangement links TRBV9 to TRBJ2-5; D perhaps matches TRBD1 (5 bases). The ends were cut back, 0 bases at V and 1 base at J, with 13 bases in the middle. The CDR3 contains 16 residues. In germline, CDR1 is SGDLS, CDR2 YYNGEE. Written as DNA, the CDR3 is TGTGCCAGCAGCGTAGGGTGGCAGGGCGGCCAAGAGACCCAGTACTTC. It yields the protein CASSVGWQGGQETQYF.

The table lists this clonotype with many counts. This chain uses TRBV12-3 or TRBV12-4 with TRBJ1-5; 7 bases align to TRBD1. The CDR3 extends over 17 amino acids. Losses at the gene ends were 3 bases for V and 5 bases for J; bases not matched to a gene: 13. The CDR3, as DNA: TGTGCCAGCAGTTTTCGGCAGGGCCACGGGACAGATCAGCCCCAGCATTTT. This translates into CASSFRQGHGTDQPQHF.

At least ten counts were recorded for this clonotype. A much larger clonotype is one base distant, so this may be a read error. The rearrangement uses TRBV6-1 and TRBJ1-1; no clear D gene. CDR3 length: 13 residues. Trimming shortened V by 6 bases and J by 6 bases, and 14 bases separated the two germline ends. The V gene's germline CDR1 is MNHNS and CDR2 SASEGT. As DNA, the CDR3 is TGTGCCAGCAGCTGCCCCGGGGTGTCTGAAGCTTTCTTT. This gives the protein CASSCPGVSEAFF.

This clonotype was seen many times. The chain employs TRBV6-1 and TRBJ2-5; unclear D gene. Germline lookup yields CDR1 MNHNS and CDR2 SASEGT. Trimming took off 2 bases at V and 5 bases at J, with 12 bases between the two ends. This CDR3 has 14 residues. As DNA, the CDR3 is TGTGCCAGCAGTGAATTTGTTCAGCCCGAGACCCAGTACTTC. This sequence encodes CASSEFVQPETQYF.

Only a few counts were recorded for this clonotype. This sequence joins TRBV12-3 or TRBV12-4 and TRBJ2-1; TRBD2 matches at 10 bases. The CDR3 has 15 amino acids. The junction had 2 bases not matched to a gene; V was cut back by 6 bases and J by 0 bases. The DNA for the CDR3 is TGTGCCAGCAGATCTAGCGGGAGCTCCTACAATGAGCAGTTCTTC. Its protein is CASRSSGSSYNEQFF.

This clonotype was detected many times. The gene calls are TRBV7-2 and TRBJ2-5; D ambiguous. Germline V gene sequence: CDR1 SGHTA, CDR2 FQGNSA. This CDR3 region has 11 residues. With 3 bases removed from V and 7 bases from J, the gap between germline ends came to 6 bases. This CDR3 is CASSLSGTQYF. DNA for the CDR3: TGTGCCAGCAGCTTGTCGGGGACCCAGTACTTC.

This clonotype was counted at least ten times. The J gene is TRBJ1-1, the V gene TRBV28, with 7 bases matching TRBD1. The junction had 3 bases not matched to a gene; V was cut back by 4 bases and J by 7 bases. CDR3 length: 12 amino acids. Germline values: CDR1 MDHEN, CDR2 SYDVKM. Here the CDR3 reads CASSSRDSEAFF. The CDR3 DNA follows: TGTGCCAGCAGTTCGAGGGACAGTGAAGCTTTCTTT.

This clonotype was recorded at least ten times. The chain has TRBV28 and TRBJ2-6; TRBD1 is a possible D gene (6 bases). The length of the CDR3 is 20 residues. Germline-derived CDR1 and CDR2 are MDHEN and SYDVKM. V gave up 2 bases and J gave up 4 bases, with 24 bases separating them. The CDR3 is CASSLELGDMANGGANVLTF. As DNA, the CDR3 is TGTGCCAGCAGTTTAGAATTAGGGGACATGGCTAATGGGGGGGCCAACGTCCTGACTTTC.

There are many counts of this clonotype. The chain uses TRBV12-3 or TRBV12-4 and TRBJ1-2; TRBD1 agrees at 9 bases. CDR3 length: 16 amino acids. With V trimmed by 1 base and J by 8 bases, 11 bases remained unmatched. In DNA form, the CDR3 reads TGTGCCAGCAGTTTAGATACAGGGGGCGGTCGTTCCGGCTACACCTTC. Protein sequence: CASSLDTGGGRSGYTF.

By proportion, this clonotype is medium-sized. The rearrangement links TRBV7-2 to TRBJ2-5; the match to TRBD2 covers 8 bases. The CDR3 sequence is 18 residues long. J was trimmed by 5 bases and V by 6 bases; bases with no gene match: 20. The germline CDR1 and CDR2 sequences are SGHTA and FQGNSA. The CDR3 sequence: CASSSSAGSGRGGETQYF. CDR3 nucleotide sequence: TGTGCCAGCAGTTCAAGCGCGGGGAGCGGGAGAGGTGGGGAGACCCAGTACTTC.

This clonotype was seen many times. CDR3 DNA: TGTGCCAGCAGCCCACCGGCACAGTCTTACGAGCAGTACTTC. Its translation is CASSPPAQSYEQYF. V and J are TRBV11-2 and TRBJ2-7; D unresolved. V was cut by 5 bases and J by 4 bases, with 15 bases left in between. Germline CDR1 and CDR2: SGHAT and FQNNGV. The length of the CDR3 is 14 residues.

The chain recombines TRBV10-3 with TRBJ1-5, with TRBD1 matching over 9 bases. V shed 10 bases and J 1 base; nucleotides not matched to a gene: 11. The CDR3 is 16 amino acids. Germline CDR1 is ENHRY and CDR2 is SYGVKD. Written as DNA, the CDR3 is TGTGCCACTCACTCTCGACAGGGGGGGAGCAATCAGCCCCAGCATTTT. Translating gives CATHSRQGGSNQPQHF.

This clonotype was detected ten times or more. The V gene is TRBV28, the J gene TRBJ2-7; possible D gene TRBD2, 5 bases. The ends were cut back, 6 bases at V and 3 bases at J, with 18 bases in the middle. CDR1 and CDR2 from the germline V gene are MDHEN and SYDVKM. This CDR3 comprises 15 residues. The CDR3 DNA sequence: TGTGCCAGCAGACCCCGACTCGGGATGCTCTACGAGCAGTACTTC. This sequence encodes CASRPRLGMLYEQYF.

In its sample, this clonotype was seen many times. The chain combines TRBV19 with TRBJ1-1, with D uncertain. V was trimmed by 0 bases and J by 4 bases, leaving 6 bases between them. The CDR3 spans 13 residues. In germline, CDR1 is LNHDA, CDR2 SQIVND (reference sequence). The CDR3 protein is CASSIEGATEAFF. DNA of the CDR3: TGTGCCAGTAGTATAGAGGGAGCCACTGAAGCTTTCTTT.

This clonotype was recorded many times. This chain links TRBV4-1 with TRBJ2-5; a possible D gene is TRBD2 (5 bases). Germline V gene data show CDR1 as MGHRA and CDR2 as YSYEKL. This CDR3 spans 14 amino acids. The V gene lost 0 bases and the J gene lost 5 bases, with 10 bases spanning the gap. CDR3: CASSQEGGEETQYF. DNA of the CDR3: TGCGCCAGCAGCCAAGAGGGTGGGGAGGAGACCCAGTACTTC.